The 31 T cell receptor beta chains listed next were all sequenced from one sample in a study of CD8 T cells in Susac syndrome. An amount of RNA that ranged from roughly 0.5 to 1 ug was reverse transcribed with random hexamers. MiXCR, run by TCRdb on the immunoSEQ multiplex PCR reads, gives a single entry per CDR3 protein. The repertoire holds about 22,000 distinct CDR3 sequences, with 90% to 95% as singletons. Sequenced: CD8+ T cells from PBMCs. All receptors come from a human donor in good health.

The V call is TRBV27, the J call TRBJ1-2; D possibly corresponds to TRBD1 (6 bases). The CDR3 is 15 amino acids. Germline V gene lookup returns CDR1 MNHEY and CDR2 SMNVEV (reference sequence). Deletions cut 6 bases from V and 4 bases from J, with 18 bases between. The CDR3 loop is CASSLRGSTFYGYTF. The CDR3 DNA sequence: TGTGCCAGCAGCCTTAGGGGGTCCACATTCTATGGCTACACCTTC.

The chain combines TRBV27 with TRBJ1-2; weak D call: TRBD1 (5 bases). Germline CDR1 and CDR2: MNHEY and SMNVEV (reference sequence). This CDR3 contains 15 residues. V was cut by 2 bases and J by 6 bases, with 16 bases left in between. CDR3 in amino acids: CASSLGWGEVNGYTF. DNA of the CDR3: TGTGCCAGCAGTTTAGGGTGGGGGGAAGTGAATGGCTACACCTTC.

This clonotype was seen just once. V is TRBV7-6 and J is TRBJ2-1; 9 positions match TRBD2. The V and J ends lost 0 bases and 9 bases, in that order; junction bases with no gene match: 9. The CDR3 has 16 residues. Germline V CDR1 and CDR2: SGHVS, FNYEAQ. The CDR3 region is CASSLAGRGGMVEQFF. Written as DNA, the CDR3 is TGTGCCAGCAGCTTAGCGGGGCGGGGGGGCATGGTTGAGCAGTTCTTC.

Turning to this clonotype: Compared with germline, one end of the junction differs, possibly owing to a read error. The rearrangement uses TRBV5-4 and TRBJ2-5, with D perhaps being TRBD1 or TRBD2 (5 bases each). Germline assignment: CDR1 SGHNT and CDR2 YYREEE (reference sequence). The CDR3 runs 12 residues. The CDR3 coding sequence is TGTGCCAGCAGCCCGGAAGGGGAGACCCAATACTTC. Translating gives CASSPEGETQYF. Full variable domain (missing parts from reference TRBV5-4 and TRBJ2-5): ETGVTQSPTHLIKTRGQQVTLRCSSQSGHNTVSWYQQALGQGPQFIFQYYREEENGRGNFPPRFSGLQFPNYSSELNVNALELDDSALYLCASSPEGETQYFGPGTRLLVL.

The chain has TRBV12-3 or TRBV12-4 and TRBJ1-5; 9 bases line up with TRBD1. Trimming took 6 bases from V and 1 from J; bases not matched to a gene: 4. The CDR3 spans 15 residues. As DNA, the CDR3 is TGTGCCAGCAGATCGACAGGGGGGAGCAATCAGCCCCAGCATTTT. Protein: CASRSTGGSNQPQHF.

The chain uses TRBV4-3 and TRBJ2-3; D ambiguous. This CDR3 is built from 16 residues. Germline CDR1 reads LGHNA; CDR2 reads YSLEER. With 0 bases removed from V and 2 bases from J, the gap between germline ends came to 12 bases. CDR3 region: CASSQDRSDSTDTQYF. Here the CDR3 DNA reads TGCGCCAGCAGCCAAGATCGTTCAGATTCCACAGATACGCAGTATTTT.

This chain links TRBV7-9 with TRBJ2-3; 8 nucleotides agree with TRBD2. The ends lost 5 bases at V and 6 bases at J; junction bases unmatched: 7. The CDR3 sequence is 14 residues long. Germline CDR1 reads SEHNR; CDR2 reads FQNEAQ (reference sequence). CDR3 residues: CASSLGSGGDTQYF. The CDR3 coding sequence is TGTGCCAGCAGCCTAGGGAGCGGGGGTGATACGCAGTATTTT.

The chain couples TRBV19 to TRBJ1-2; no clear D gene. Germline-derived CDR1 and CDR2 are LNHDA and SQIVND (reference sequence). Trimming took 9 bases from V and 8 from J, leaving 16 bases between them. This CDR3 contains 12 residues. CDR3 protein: CASHGEFSGYTF. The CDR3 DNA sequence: TGTGCCAGCCACGGGGAATTCAGCGGCTACACCTTC. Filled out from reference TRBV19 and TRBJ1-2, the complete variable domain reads DGGITQSPKYLFRKEGQNVTLSCEQNLNHDAMYWYRQDPGQGLRLIYYSQIVNDFQKGDIAEGYSVSREKKESFPLTVTSAQKNPTAFYLCASHGEFSGYTFGSGTRLTVV.

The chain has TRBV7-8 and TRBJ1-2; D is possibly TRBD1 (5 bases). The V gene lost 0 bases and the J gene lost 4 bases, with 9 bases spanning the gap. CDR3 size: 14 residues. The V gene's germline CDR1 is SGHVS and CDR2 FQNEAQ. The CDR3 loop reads CASSLAQGGYGYTF. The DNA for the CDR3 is TGTGCCAGCAGCTTAGCGCAGGGAGGCTATGGCTACACCTTC.

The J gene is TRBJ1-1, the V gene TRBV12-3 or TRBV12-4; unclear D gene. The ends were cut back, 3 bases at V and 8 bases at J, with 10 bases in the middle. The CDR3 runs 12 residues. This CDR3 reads CASSFSTVEAFF. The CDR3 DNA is TGTGCCAGCAGTTTTTCCACTGTGGAAGCTTTCTTT.

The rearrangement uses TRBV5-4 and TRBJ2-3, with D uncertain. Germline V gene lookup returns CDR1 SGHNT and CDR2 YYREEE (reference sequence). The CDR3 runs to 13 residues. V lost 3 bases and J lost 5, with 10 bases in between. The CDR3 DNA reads TGTGCCAGCAGCTCCGGTGGGGTAGATACGCAGTATTTT. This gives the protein CASSSGGVDTQYF.

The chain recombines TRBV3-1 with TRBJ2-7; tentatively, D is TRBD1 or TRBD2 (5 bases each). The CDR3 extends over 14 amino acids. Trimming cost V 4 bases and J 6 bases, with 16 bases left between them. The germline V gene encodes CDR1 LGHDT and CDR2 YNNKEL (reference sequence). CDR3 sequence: CASSRGPGLSEQYF. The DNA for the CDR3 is TGTGCCAGCAGCCGAGGGCCAGGGCTCAGCGAGCAGTACTTC.

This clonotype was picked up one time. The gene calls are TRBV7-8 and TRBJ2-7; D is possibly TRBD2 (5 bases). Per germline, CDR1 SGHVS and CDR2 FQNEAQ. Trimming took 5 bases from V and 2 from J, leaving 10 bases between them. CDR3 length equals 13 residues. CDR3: CASSPGLTYEQYF. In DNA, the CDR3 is TGTGCCAGCAGCCCAGGACTTACCTACGAGCAGTACTTC. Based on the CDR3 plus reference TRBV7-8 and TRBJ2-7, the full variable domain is GAGVSQSPRYKVAKRGQDVALRCDPISGHVSLFWYQQALGQGPEFLTYFQNEAQLDKSGLPSDRFFAERPEGSVSTLKIQRTQQEDSAVYLCASSPGLTYEQYFGPGTRLTVT.

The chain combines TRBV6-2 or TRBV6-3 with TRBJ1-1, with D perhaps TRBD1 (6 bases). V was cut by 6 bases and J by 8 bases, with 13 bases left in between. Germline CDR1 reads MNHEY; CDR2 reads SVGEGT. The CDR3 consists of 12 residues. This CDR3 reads CASSPDGQEAFF. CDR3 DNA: TGTGCCAGCAGCCCTGACGGACAGGAAGCTTTCTTT.

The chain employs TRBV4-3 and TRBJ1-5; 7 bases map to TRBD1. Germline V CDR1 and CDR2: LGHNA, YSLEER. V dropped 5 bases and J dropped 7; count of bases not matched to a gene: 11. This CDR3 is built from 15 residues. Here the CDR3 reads CASSAHTGAGQPQHF. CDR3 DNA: TGCGCCAGCAGCGCACATACAGGGGCAGGGCAGCCCCAGCATTTT.

The CDR3: CASSQDRHSGGAGEQYF. The CDR3 bases are TGCGCCAGCAGCCAAGATCGGCACAGCGGGGGGGCAGGGGAGCAGTACTTC. V and J are TRBV4-1 and TRBJ2-7; 10 nucleotides agree with TRBD2. The CDR3 runs to 17 residues. J lost 7 bases, V lost 0 bases, and 12 bases had no gene match. Germline loops: CDR1 MGHRA, CDR2 YSYEKL.

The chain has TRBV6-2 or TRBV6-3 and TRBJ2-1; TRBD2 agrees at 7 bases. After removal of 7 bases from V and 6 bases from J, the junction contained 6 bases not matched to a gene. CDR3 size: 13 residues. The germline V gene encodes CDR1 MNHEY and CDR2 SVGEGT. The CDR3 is CASKGRALNEQFF. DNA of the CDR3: TGTGCCAGCAAGGGGAGGGCCCTCAATGAGCAGTTCTTC.

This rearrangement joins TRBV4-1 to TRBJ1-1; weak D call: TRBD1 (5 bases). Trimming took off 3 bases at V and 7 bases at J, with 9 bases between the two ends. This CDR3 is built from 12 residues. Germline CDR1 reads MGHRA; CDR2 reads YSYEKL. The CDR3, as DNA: TGCGCCAGCAGCCAGGGGGAGGGTGAAGCTTTCTTT. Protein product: CASSQGEGEAFF.

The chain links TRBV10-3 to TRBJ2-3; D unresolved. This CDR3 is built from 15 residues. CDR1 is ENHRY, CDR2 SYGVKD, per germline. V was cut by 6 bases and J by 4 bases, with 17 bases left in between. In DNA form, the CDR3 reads TGTGCCATCAGAGGGCGGTCCCTTGGCGCAGATACGCAGTATTTT. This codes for CAIRGRSLGADTQYF.

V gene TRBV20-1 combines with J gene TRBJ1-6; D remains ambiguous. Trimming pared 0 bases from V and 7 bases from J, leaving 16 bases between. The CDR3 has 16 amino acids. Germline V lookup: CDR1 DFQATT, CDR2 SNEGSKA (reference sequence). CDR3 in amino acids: CSARDSAEGKNSPLHF. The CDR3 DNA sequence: TGCAGTGCTAGAGATTCGGCAGAAGGGAAAAATTCACCCCTCCACTTT.

The DNA for the CDR3 is TGTGCCAGCAGTTTTGAAAGGAAAACTGAAGCTTTCTTT. Amino acid sequence: CASSFERKTEAFF. V gene TRBV27 combines with J gene TRBJ1-1; no firm D call. This CDR3 region has 13 residues. The V gene lost 3 bases and the J gene lost 5 bases, with 10 bases spanning the gap. Germline V gene data show CDR1 as MNHEY and CDR2 as SMNVEV (reference sequence).

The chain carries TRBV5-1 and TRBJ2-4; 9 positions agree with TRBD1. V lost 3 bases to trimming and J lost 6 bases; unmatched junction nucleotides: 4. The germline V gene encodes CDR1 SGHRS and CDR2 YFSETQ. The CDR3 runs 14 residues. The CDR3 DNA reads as TGCGCCAGCAGCTCAGGACAGGGGACAAACATTCAGTACTTC. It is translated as CASSSGQGTNIQYF.

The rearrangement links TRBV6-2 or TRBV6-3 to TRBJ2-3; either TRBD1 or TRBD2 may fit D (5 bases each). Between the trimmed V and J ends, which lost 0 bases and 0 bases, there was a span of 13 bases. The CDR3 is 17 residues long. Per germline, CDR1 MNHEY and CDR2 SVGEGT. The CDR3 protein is CASSYSKRGGSTDTQYF. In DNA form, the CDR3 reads TGTGCCAGCAGTTACTCGAAGAGGGGTGGAAGCACAGATACGCAGTATTTT.

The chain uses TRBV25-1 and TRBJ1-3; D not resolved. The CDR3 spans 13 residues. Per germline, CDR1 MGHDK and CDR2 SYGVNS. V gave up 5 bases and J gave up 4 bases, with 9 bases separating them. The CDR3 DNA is TGTGCCAGCAGTACACCTGGGGGAAACACCATATATTTT. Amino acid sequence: CASSTPGGNTIYF.

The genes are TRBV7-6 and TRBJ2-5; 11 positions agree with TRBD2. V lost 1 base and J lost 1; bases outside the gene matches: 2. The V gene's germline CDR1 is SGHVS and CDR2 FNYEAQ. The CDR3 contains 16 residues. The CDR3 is CASSLVLAGGQETQYF. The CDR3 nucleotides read TGTGCCAGCAGCTTAGTTCTAGCGGGGGGCCAAGAGACCCAGTACTTC.

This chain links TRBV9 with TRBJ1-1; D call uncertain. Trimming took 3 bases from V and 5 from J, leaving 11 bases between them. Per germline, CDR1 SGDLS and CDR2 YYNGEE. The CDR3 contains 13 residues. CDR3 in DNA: TGTGCCAGCAGCGCGGGCGAGGGAACTGAAGCTTTCTTT. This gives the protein CASSAGEGTEAFF.

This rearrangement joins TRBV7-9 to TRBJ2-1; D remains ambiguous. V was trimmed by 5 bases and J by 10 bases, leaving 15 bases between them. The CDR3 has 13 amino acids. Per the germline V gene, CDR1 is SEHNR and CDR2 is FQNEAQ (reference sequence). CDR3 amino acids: CASSPDLRDEQFF. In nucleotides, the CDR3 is TGTGCCAGCAGCCCGGACCTTCGAGACGAGCAGTTCTTC.

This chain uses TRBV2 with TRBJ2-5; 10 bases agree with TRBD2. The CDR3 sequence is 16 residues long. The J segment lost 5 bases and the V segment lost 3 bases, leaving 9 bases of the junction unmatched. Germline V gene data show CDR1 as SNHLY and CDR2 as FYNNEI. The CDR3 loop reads CASSEVSGGALETQYF. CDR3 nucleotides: TGTGCCAGCAGTGAGGTCAGCGGGGGGGCTTTGGAGACCCAGTACTTC.

Here the CDR3 reads CASSLRTGVEQYF. The CDR3 DNA reads TGCGCCAGCAGCCTGCGGACAGGGGTCGAGCAGTACTTC. V gene TRBV5-1 combines with J gene TRBJ2-7; 9 bases map to TRBD1. The J segment lost 6 bases and the V segment lost 4 bases, leaving 5 bases of the junction unmatched. This CDR3 has 13 residues. Germline V gene data show CDR1 as SGHRS and CDR2 as YFSETQ.

CDR3 region: CASSLSGGADEQYF. DNA of the CDR3: TGTGCCAGCAGCCTAAGCGGGGGGGCCGACGAGCAGTACTTC. The V and J genes are TRBV7-9 and TRBJ2-7, with 10 bases matching TRBD2. Unmatched junction bases numbered 6, after V lost 5 bases and J lost 5 bases. CDR1 and CDR2 from the germline V gene are SEHNR and FQNEAQ (reference sequence). CDR3 length: 14 residues.

CDR3 nucleotides: TGCAGTGTCAGTCAAGGTCTCAGGGTAGAAAAACTGTTTTTT. This translates into CSVSQGLRVEKLFF. This rearrangement joins TRBV20-1 to TRBJ1-4; weak D call: TRBD1 (5 bases). The germline gives CDR1 DFQATT, CDR2 SNEGSKA (reference sequence). V was clipped by 7 bases and J by 8 bases, with 20 bases between them. CDR3 length equals 14 residues.